The next 8 T cell receptor beta chains were all read from a single sample in a study of CD8+CD57+ T cells in acquired aplastic anemia. It was genomic DNA that served as the template for profiling TCR beta VDJ and CDR3. TCRdb reprocessed the reads via MiXCR and lists one record per CDR3 protein. The sample lists 200,000 to 250,000 distinct CDR3 sequences; around 32% were seen once. The sequenced sample was sorted CD4+, CD8+, or CD8+CD57+ T cells (not recorded which) from PBMCs. These receptors all stem from a human donor in good health, serving as a control.

V and J are TRBV3-1 and TRBJ1-4; D unresolved. This CDR3 spans 12 amino acids. Germline V gene sequence: CDR1 LGHDT, CDR2 YNNKEL (reference sequence). The V end was cut by 4 bases, the J end by 7 bases, with 7 bases between. The chain's CDR3 is CASSLTVEKLFF. CDR3 sequence (DNA): TGTGCCAGCAGCCTGACCGTTGAAAAACTGTTTTTT.

This clonotype was seen at least ten times. This chain uses TRBV7-3 with TRBJ2-7; TRBD1 might be the D (6 bases). Trimming took off 2 bases at V and 4 bases at J, with 9 bases between the two ends. This CDR3 comprises 13 residues. CDR1 is SGHTA, CDR2 FQGTGA, per germline. CDR3 DNA sequence: TGTGCCAGCAGCTTATACAGGGAATACGAGCAGTACTTC. Encoded protein: CASSLYREYEQYF.

Ten or more counts support this clonotype. The chain couples TRBV9 to TRBJ2-1; D call uncertain. CDR3 length: 12 amino acids. Germline values: CDR1 SGDLS, CDR2 YYNGEE. Trimming removed 3 bases at V and 6 bases at J, with 7 bases between. The chain's CDR3 is CASSASSNEQFF. The CDR3 DNA reads as TGTGCCAGCAGCGCCTCAAGCAATGAGCAGTTCTTC.

The V call is TRBV3-1, the J call TRBJ1-1; perhaps TRBD1 as D (5 bases). The CDR3 is 13 amino acids. Trimming took 0 bases from V and 9 from J, leaving 11 bases between them. The germline CDR1 and CDR2 sequences are LGHDT and YNNKEL (reference sequence). The CDR3 sequence: CASSQETGLKAFF. The CDR3 DNA sequence: TGTGCCAGCAGCCAAGAAACGGGACTAAAAGCTTTCTTT. The full variable domain, with the rest looked up from reference TRBV3-1 and TRBJ1-1, is DTAVSQTPKYLVTQMGNDKSIKCEQNLGHDTMYWYKQDSKKFLKIMFSYNNKELIINETVPNRFSPKSPDKAHLNLHINSLELGDSAVYFCASSQETGLKAFFGQGTRLTVV.

This clonotype showed up many times. The chain combines TRBV12-3 or TRBV12-4 with TRBJ1-5; 8 bases agree with TRBD1. The CDR3 has 15 amino acids. J was trimmed by 4 bases and V by 7 bases; bases with no gene match: 9. The CDR3 bases are TGTGCCAGCACCTCAGGACAGGGAAGGAATCAGCCCCAGCATTTT. Protein product: CASTSGQGRNQPQHF.

This clonotype was counted many times. V and J are TRBV20-1 and TRBJ2-2, with 8 nucleotides matching TRBD1. This CDR3 is 15 amino acids long. V shed 6 bases, J shed 3 bases, and the junction held 9 bases outside the gene matches. The germline gives CDR1 DFQATT, CDR2 SNEGSKA (reference sequence). Written as DNA, the CDR3 is TGCAGTGCCCCCCCCAGGACAGGGCACACCGGGGAGCTGTTTTTT. Translated: CSAPPRTGHTGELFF.

This clonotype has ten or more counts. V and J are TRBV4-1 and TRBJ2-7, with 9 nucleotides matching TRBD1. V was pared by 3 bases and J by 0 bases, with 3 bases of the junction left unmatched. The CDR3 runs 15 residues. Germline CDR1 is MGHRA and CDR2 is YSYEKL. The CDR3 spells CASSQPGQGSYEQYF. The CDR3 region has the DNA TGCGCCAGCAGCCAGCCGGGACAGGGCTCCTACGAGCAGTACTTC.

The sample holds many counts of this clonotype. The rearrangement joins TRBV19 to TRBJ1-5, with D tentatively TRBD1 (5 bases). The length of the CDR3 is 18 residues. V lost 7 bases to trimming and J lost 0 bases, with 22 bases between them. Germline CDR1 LNHDA, CDR2 SQIVND (reference sequence). Written as DNA, the CDR3 is TGTGCCAGTAAGTTCACAAGGGGCAGCGAATCTAGCAATCAGCCCCAGCATTTT. Translating gives CASKFTRGSESSNQPQHF. The whole variable domain, filled in from reference TRBV19 and TRBJ1-5, reads DGGITQSPKYLFRKEGQNVTLSCEQNLNHDAMYWYRQDPGQGLRLIYYSQIVNDFQKGDIAEGYSVSREKKESFPLTVTSAQKNPTAFYLCASKFTRGSESSNQPQHFGDGTRLSIL.